This entry lists 22 T cell receptor beta chains sequenced from one sample in a study of cytomegalovirus exposure and HLA in healthy donors. Primers: 60 Vbeta forward and 13 Jbeta reverse. Measured with immunoSEQ multiplex PCR; TCRdb has only the in-frame clones, and not every one. The sample records about 130,000 clones, around 81% being singletons. Material for sequencing was PBMCs. Receptors originate from a man between 18 and 29 years old in good health and CMV-seronegative.

The chain has TRBV27 and TRBJ2-7; TRBD2 might be the D (6 bases). The CDR3 is 13 residues long. Germline CDR1 reads MNHEY; CDR2 reads SMNVEV (reference sequence). The V end lost 5 bases, the J end lost 4 bases, and 12 bases lay between the germline ends. The CDR3 bases are TGTGCCAGCAGTCCCCGTGGAGGGTACGAGCAGTACTTC. It codes for CASSPRGGYEQYF.

This clone was detected only a few times. The V gene is TRBV7-6, the J gene TRBJ1-2; no reliable D call. Trimming cost V 6 bases and J 3 bases, with 14 bases left between them. Germline loops: CDR1 SGHVS, CDR2 FNYEAQ. The CDR3 has 14 residues. The CDR3 sequence: CASRGPGRDYGYTF. The CDR3 DNA reads as TGTGCCAGCAGGGGCCCGGGGAGGGACTATGGCTACACCTTC.

V usage is TRBV28 and J usage is TRBJ2-3; 12 positions agree with TRBD1. V was clipped by 7 bases and J by 5 bases; unmatched bases: 7. Germline V gene sequence: CDR1 MDHEN, CDR2 SYDVKM. This CDR3 spans 15 amino acids. CDR3 coding DNA: TGTGCCAGCATCGAACGGGACAGGGGGCGAGATACGCAGTATTTT. This encodes CASIERDRGRDTQYF.

The CDR3 loop is CASSRGGEDEKLFF. Written as DNA, the CDR3 is TGTGCCAGCAGCCGGGGAGGGGAGGACGAAAAACTGTTTTTT. V usage is TRBV7-9 and J usage is TRBJ1-4; perhaps TRBD1 as D (5 bases). With 5 bases removed from V and 8 bases from J, the gap between germline ends came to 15 bases. The CDR3 consists of 14 residues. Germline loops: CDR1 SEHNR, CDR2 FQNEAQ (reference sequence).

This clone occurred once. The rearrangement joins TRBV5-1 to TRBJ2-7, with TRBD1 identical over 7 bases. CDR1 and CDR2 (germline): SGHRS, YFSETQ. The CDR3 covers 20 residues. Trimming took 1 base from V and 2 from J; bases not matched to a gene: 21. The chain's CDR3 is CASSLIVPDRDMPGPYEQYF. The CDR3 DNA sequence: TGCGCCAGCAGCTTGATTGTTCCTGACAGGGATATGCCAGGGCCCTACGAGCAGTACTTC.

The V and J genes are TRBV6-5 and TRBJ1-4; D is unresolved. This CDR3 region has 12 residues. CDR1 and CDR2 (germline): MNHEY, SVGAGI. V lost 8 bases and J lost 4, with 8 bases in between. The CDR3 nucleotides read TGTGCCAGCGGGCAGTATAATGAAAAACTGTTTTTT. It specifies CASGQYNEKLFF.

The chain is built from TRBV7-9 and TRBJ1-1, with D hard to call. Trimming left V 8 bases short and J 4 bases short, with 8 bases between. The CDR3 has 11 residues. From germline, CDR1 is SEHNR and CDR2 FQNEAQ (reference sequence). CDR3 sequence: CASPRPTEAFF. For the CDR3, the DNA is TGTGCCAGCCCCAGGCCCACTGAAGCTTTCTTT.

The rearrangement links TRBV9 to TRBJ2-7, with 11 bases that match TRBD1. V trimming: 5 bases; J trimming: 3 bases; junction bases outside the gene matches: 4. Germline values: CDR1 SGDLS, CDR2 YYNGEE. The CDR3 has 14 amino acids. The CDR3 reads CASSIGTGGYEQYF. CDR3 DNA sequence: TGTGCCAGCAGTATCGGGACAGGGGGCTACGAGCAGTACTTC. The variable domain in full, with the rest retrieved from reference TRBV9 and TRBJ2-7, is DSGVTQTPKHLITATGQRVTLRCSPRSGDLSVYWYQQSLDQGLQFLIQYYNGEERAKGNILERFSAQQFPDLHSELNLSSLELGDSALYFCASSIGTGGYEQYFGPGTRLTVT.

J is TRBJ2-3 and V is TRBV10-1; 7 bases map to TRBD2. This CDR3 is 20 amino acids long. V shed 1 base and J 1 base; nucleotides not matched to a gene: 17. Germline assignment: CDR1 WNHNN and CDR2 SYGVQD (reference sequence). The CDR3 reads CASSEYRDYIMGHRTDTQYF. The CDR3 DNA follows: TGCGCCAGCAGTGAGTACCGGGACTACATCATGGGTCATCGCACAGATACGCAGTATTTT.

V is TRBV4-2 and J is TRBJ1-1; 9 positions match TRBD1. Germline assignment: CDR1 LGHNA and CDR2 YNFKEQ. Losses at the gene ends were 1 base for V and 5 bases for J; bases not matched to a gene: 8. The CDR3 has 16 residues. The CDR3 DNA sequence: TGTGCCAGCAGCCAAGTAGGGGGACAGGGTAGAACTGAAGCTTTCTTT. Protein sequence: CASSQVGGQGRTEAFF.

This clone was observed once. The chain recombines TRBV6-6 with TRBJ2-1; D ambiguous. The V gene lost 7 bases and the J gene lost 5 bases, with 15 bases spanning the gap. CDR1 is MNHNY and CDR2 is SVGAGI in the germline V gene (reference sequence). This CDR3 region has 14 residues. The CDR3 sequence: CASIMTGAHNEQFF. CDR3 nucleotides: TGTGCCAGCATCATGACCGGAGCTCACAATGAGCAGTTCTTC.

V is TRBV9 and J is TRBJ2-5; TRBD2 agrees at 13 bases. The CDR3 is 17 residues long. Trimming at V came to 0 bases and at J to 0 bases, leaving 2 bases not matched to a gene. Germline assignment: CDR1 SGDLS and CDR2 YYNGEE. CDR3 nucleotides: TGTGCCAGCAGCGTAGCTACTAGCGGGGGGGACCAAGAGACCCAGTACTTC. Translation gives CASSVATSGGDQETQYF.

This sequence joins TRBV7-9 and TRBJ2-5; 7 positions match TRBD2. J lost 4 bases, V lost 5 bases, and 13 bases had no gene match. Germline CDR1 is SEHNR and CDR2 is FQNEAQ (reference sequence). This CDR3 has 16 amino acids. CDR3 in DNA: TGTGCCAGCAGCCCTCTGGCGGGGGTACGACCAGAGACCCAGTACTTC. It translates to CASSPLAGVRPETQYF.

The CDR3 DNA follows: TGTGCCAGCACCCTAAGTACAGGGAGCAATCAGCCCCAGCATTTT. Amino acids: CASTLSTGSNQPQHF. The J gene is TRBJ1-5, the V gene TRBV7-2, with D maybe TRBD1 (6 bases). This CDR3 contains 15 residues. Germline CDR1 reads SGHTA; CDR2 reads FQGNSA. The V end lost 7 bases, the J end lost 1 base, and 14 bases lay between the germline ends.

J is TRBJ2-7 and V is TRBV5-5, with D tentatively TRBD2 (5 bases). The ends were cut back, 0 bases at V and 4 bases at J, with 11 bases in the middle. This CDR3 spans 14 amino acids. Germline lookup yields CDR1 SGHKS and CDR2 YYEKEE (reference sequence). The CDR3 loop is CASSLAGLPYEQYF. The CDR3 bases are TGTGCCAGCAGCTTGGCGGGGTTGCCTTACGAGCAGTACTTC.

V is TRBV7-9 and J is TRBJ1-1, with no clear D. This CDR3 has 15 amino acids. Germline assignment: CDR1 SEHNR and CDR2 FQNEAQ (reference sequence). V lost 0 bases and J 0 bases, leaving 8 bases between the germline ends. The CDR3 nucleotides are TGTGCCAGCAGCTTAGCGCGGGGATTGAACACTGAAGCTTTCTTT. Translation gives CASSLARGLNTEAFF.

This clone was detected only once. The chain combines TRBV9 with TRBJ1-2, with D possibly matching TRBD1 (5 bases). Germline values: CDR1 SGDLS, CDR2 YYNGEE. V was cut by 4 bases and J by 5 bases, with 15 bases left in between. CDR3 length: 14 amino acids. The CDR3 DNA follows: TGTGCCAGCAGCTCCCGTGGGGCAGCTTATGGCTACACCTTC. Its translation is CASSSRGAAYGYTF.

CDR3 protein: CASGPDVGVQFF. In DNA form, the CDR3 reads TGTGCTAGTGGCCCGGATGTAGGGGTCCAGTTCTTC. The chain joins TRBV12-5 to TRBJ2-1, with a possible D match to TRBD1 (5 bases). The CDR3 extends over 12 amino acids. Trimming removed 6 bases at V and 13 bases at J, with 16 bases between. Per germline, CDR1 LGHNT and CDR2 FRNRAP.

This clone has more than one count but fewer than ten. The genes are TRBV4-3 and TRBJ2-3; 11 bases are shared with TRBD2. The CDR3 runs 15 residues. V shed 4 bases, J shed 1 base, and the junction held 1 base outside the gene matches. The germline V gene has CDR1 LGHNA and CDR2 YSLEER. The chain's CDR3 is CASSLGLAGTDTQYF. In DNA, the CDR3 is TGCGCCAGCAGCCTGGGACTAGCGGGCACAGATACGCAGTATTTT.

This chain connects TRBV7-2 to TRBJ1-1, with 9 bases that match TRBD1. V lost 5 bases, J lost 3 bases, and 7 bases stayed unmatched. This CDR3 has 15 amino acids. In germline, CDR1 is SGHTA, CDR2 FQGNSA. CDR3 DNA sequence: TGTGCCAGCAGCCCGGACAGGGGCGGATACACTGAAGCTTTCTTT. It yields the protein CASSPDRGGYTEAFF.

V and J are TRBV4-1 and TRBJ2-7, with D possibly matching TRBD2 (6 bases). Trimming stripped 2 bases from V and 2 bases from J, with 13 bases between. The CDR3 has 15 residues. CDR1 MGHRA and CDR2 YSYEKL come from the germline V gene. The CDR3, as DNA: TGCGCCAGCAGCCAACTGGCTACGGGGGCCTACGAGCAGTACTTC. Translation: CASSQLATGAYEQYF.

The rearrangement uses TRBV4-3 and TRBJ2-1; TRBD2 matches at 8 bases. The V and J ends lost 0 bases and 6 bases, in that order; junction bases with no gene match: 22. This CDR3 has 21 residues. Germline-derived CDR1 and CDR2 are LGHNA and YSLEER. This CDR3 reads CASSQDWLVGPSRGVGNEQFF. The CDR3 region has the DNA TGCGCCAGCAGCCAAGATTGGTTAGTGGGACCGTCGCGGGGGGTTGGCAATGAGCAGTTCTTC.